This paragraph covers one T cell receptor beta chain sequence. This clone's antigen is unknown. Base qualities were left out, and no much larger clone turns up one base away. This specimen comes from a study of blood T cell repertoires in COVID-19 (TCRdb year 2020). In terms of the full investigation: Samples covering the acute and convalescent phases of COVID-19 were provided by collaborators in the United States, Italy and Spain. The repertoires were released in a freely available public database meant as a resource for research on the immune response to SARS-CoV-2. Deeply sampled blood TCRbeta repertoires from subjects exposed to, actively infected with, or recovered from COVID-19 were included in the dataset. Where available, HLA class I and class II types were obtained from metadata supplied by the sample provider rather than from assay-based typing. The samples were drawn from two sources: the first 160 participants of the ongoing ImmuneRACE study, and 1,200 or so subjects contributed by 6 global collaborators. The sample metadata nearly always contained a de-identified subject ID, COVID-19 status, age in years and sex. The material from the prospective study consisted of cDNA or gDNA derived from T cells, B-cell-depleted T cells, or PBMCs.

Whole blood was collected in K2EDTA tubes by collaborating institutions according to the institutions' own protocols. For TCRbeta analysis, collaborators shipped samples in one of three forms: frozen whole blood, isolated PBMCs, or DNA extracted from either of those sample types. TCRbeta CDR3 regions were amplified from genomic DNA using the immunoSEQ Assay, a bias-controlled multiplex PCR. The authors processed their data as follows. Within the assay, amplification of reference gene primers was used to estimate how many nucleated cells each sample contained. To quantify the absolute abundance of each unique TCRbeta CDR3 rearrangement, sequence reads were collapsed and filtered. For each sample, productive Simpson clonality was calculated by taking the square root of Simpson's diversity index across productive rearrangements. The immuneACCESS repertoire file appears here via TCRdb, limited to in-frame rearrangements. These files lack a portion of the clones; in checked studies, under half of the deficit traces to unresolved V genes, and the cause of the others is not known. For V, J and clone size, that table is used; D and trimming come from the DNA. In this sample the table shows roughly 50,000 clones, about 90% of which occur a single time. The ten largest clones add up to 20% to 25% of the sample.

From the germline V gene (reference sequence), CDR1 is MNHEY and CDR2 is SMNVEV. From the cysteine through the phenylalanine, the CDR3 covers 15 amino acids. The read is trimmed to its CDR3 DNA, 45 bases read in frame from base 1. The trim is 4 bases for V and 7 bases for J, with a gap of 18 bases between the germline ends. What the work shows at the level of the full study, not this receptor alone: How much clinical and demographic metadata was included differed by source and by participant, and the metadata was provided uncurated.

The sequencing input was peripheral blood. The source is a human donor in a cohort sampled during active COVID-19. The sequence joins TRBV27 to TRBJ2-3, with a weak D call of TRBD1 (6 bases match). In nucleotide form, the sequence is TGTGCCAGCAGTTCGCAGGGGCCTTCACAATATACGCAGTATTTT. The encoded protein is CASSSQGPSQYTQYF.